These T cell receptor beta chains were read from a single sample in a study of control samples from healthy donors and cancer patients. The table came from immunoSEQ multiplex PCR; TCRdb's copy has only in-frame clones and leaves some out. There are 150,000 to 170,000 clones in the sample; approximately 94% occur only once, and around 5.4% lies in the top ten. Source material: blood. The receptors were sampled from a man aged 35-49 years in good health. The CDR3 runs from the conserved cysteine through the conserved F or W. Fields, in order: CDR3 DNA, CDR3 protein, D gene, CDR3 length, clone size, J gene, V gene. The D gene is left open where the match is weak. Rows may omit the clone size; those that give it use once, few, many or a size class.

TGTGCCAGCAGTTTTGGGGCCCCAGATACGCAGTATTTT | CASSFGAPDTQYF | NA | 13 | NA | TRBJ2-3 | TRBV12-3/TRBV12-4
TGTGCCAGCAGTCTACAGGGTAGTTATGGATACGAGCAGTACTTC | CASSLQGSYGYEQYF | NA | 15 | few | TRBJ2-7 | TRBV11-2
TGTGCCAGCAGGTTGGACAGGGCCCACGAGCAGTACTTC | CASRLDRAHEQYF | TRBD1 | 13 | NA | TRBJ2-7 | TRBV28
TGTGCCATCAGTACAGGCTACGAGCAGTACTTC | CAISTGYEQYF | NA | 11 | NA | TRBJ2-7 | TRBV10-3
TGCGCCAGCAGCCAAGATGGGAGAGGCTACACCTTC | CASSQDGRGYTF | NA | 12 | NA | TRBJ1-2 | TRBV4-1
TGTGCCAGCAGCGCCCTCAGGGGACTAAATCAGCCCCAGCATTTT | CASSALRGLNQPQHF | NA | 15 | NA | TRBJ1-5 | TRBV5-8
TGTGCCAGCGGCGTAAGTTTCTACGAGCAGTACTTC | CASGVSFYEQYF | NA | 12 | NA | TRBJ2-7 | TRBV5-5
TGTGCCACCAGTGAGTTGGGGGATGGCTACACCTTC | CATSELGDGYTF | NA | 12 | NA | TRBJ1-2 | TRBV24-1
TGTGCCAGCAGCGAATCTCCCCAGGGGAAGGTGGAGGCTTATGGCTACACCTTC | CASSESPQGKVEAYGYTF | NA | 18 | NA | TRBJ1-2 | TRBV7-9
TGCAGCCTTAAGACCCCAGGCTCTCGTGGAAACACCATATATTTT | CSLKTPGSRGNTIYF | NA | 15 | NA | TRBJ1-3 | TRBV29-1
TGTGCCAGCAGCGGAAGCGGGGGCAATTCACCCCTCCACTTT | CASSGSGGNSPLHF | NA | 14 | NA | TRBJ1-6 | TRBV6-5
TGTGCCTCCGGAGTGGGAACCTACGAGCAGTACTTC | CASGVGTYEQYF | NA | 12 | NA | TRBJ2-7 | TRBV6-6
TGTGCCAGCAGCCGAAACCCTGGAAACACCATATATTTT | CASSRNPGNTIYF | NA | 13 | NA | TRBJ1-3 | TRBV7-8
TGTGCCAGCCAAAGACAGGGGGCGCTGAATGAGCAGTTCTTC | CASQRQGALNEQFF | TRBD1 | 14 | NA | TRBJ2-1 | TRBV7-2
TGTGCCAGCAGTGATGTTAGCGGGGGGGCCTACACCGGGGAGCTGTTTTTT | CASSDVSGGAYTGELFF | TRBD2 | 17 | NA | TRBJ2-2 | TRBV25-1
TGCGCCAGCAGCCAAGATCGGGTAGCGGGGAAAGAGACCCAGTACTTC | CASSQDRVAGKETQYF | TRBD2 | 16 | NA | TRBJ2-5 | TRBV4-3
TGTGCCAGCAGTTTAGAGGTCCGGGTTGGAACCTATGGCTACACCTTC | CASSLEVRVGTYGYTF | NA | 16 | NA | TRBJ1-2 | TRBV28
TGTGCCAGCAGCGTTGAGGGTATCGGAACCGGGGAGCTGTTTTTT | CASSVEGIGTGELFF | NA | 15 | NA | TRBJ2-2 | TRBV9
TGTGCCAGTAGTGCGGGCCCATTCGTCGGGGAGCTGTTTTTT | CASSAGPFVGELFF | NA | 14 | NA | TRBJ2-2 | TRBV19
TGCGCCAGCAGCCAAGATAACGGCAATCAGCCCCAGCATTTT | CASSQDNGNQPQHF | NA | 14 | NA | TRBJ1-5 | TRBV4-3
TGTGCCAGCAGTTCTGGTACAGCCGAAAGTCCTAACTATGGCTACACCTTC | CASSSGTAESPNYGYTF | NA | 17 | NA | TRBJ1-2 | TRBV9
TGTGCCAGCAGCCTAGGGCAGGGGGTCACCGGGGAGCTGTTTTTT | CASSLGQGVTGELFF | TRBD1 | 15 | NA | TRBJ2-2 | TRBV6-5
TGTGCCAGCAGCCAAGATAGGGACGACTCCTTGAATTCACCCCTCCACTTT | CASSQDRDDSLNSPLHF | NA | 17 | NA | TRBJ1-6 | TRBV3-1/TRBV3-2
TGCGCCAGCAGCCAAGATCGTTATGGGGCCACACCCTATGGCTACACCTTC | CASSQDRYGATPYGYTF | NA | 17 | NA | TRBJ1-2 | TRBV4-1
TGTGCCAGCAGTGAAGCGCAGGGCAGACAAGCTTTCTTT | CASSEAQGRQAFF | NA | 13 | NA | TRBJ1-1 | TRBV6-1
TGTGCCAGCAGCTTAGTAGTGACAGGTCCCTACGAGCAGTACTTC | CASSLVVTGPYEQYF | NA | 15 | NA | TRBJ2-7 | TRBV11-2
TGTGCCAGTAGTATAGTTCGGGGGTCTAGCAATCAGCCCCAGCATTTT | CASSIVRGSSNQPQHF | NA | 16 | NA | TRBJ1-5 | TRBV19
TGTGCCAGCAGCTTTCTGGGGCCTGGCGGGGAAAAACTGTTTTTT | CASSFLGPGGEKLFF | NA | 15 | NA | TRBJ1-4 | TRBV7-9
TGTGCCAGCTCGCCAGACAGGGTAGATGCTTTCTTT | CASSPDRVDAFF | TRBD1 | 12 | NA | TRBJ1-1 | TRBV18
TGTGCCAGCAGCCCCATTTCCCCTGAAGCTTTCTTT | CASSPISPEAFF | NA | 12 | NA | TRBJ1-1 | TRBV28
TGTGCCAGCAGCTTAGCCCTTTACACTGAAGCTTTCTTT | CASSLALYTEAFF | NA | 13 | NA | TRBJ1-1 | TRBV7-8
TGTGCCAGCAGTACGACGGTGAACTATGGCTACACCTTC | CASSTTVNYGYTF | NA | 13 | once | TRBJ1-2 | TRBV5-4
TGCGCCAGCAGCCGGGAGTCTATACCCAATGAAAAACTGTTTTTT | CASSRESIPNEKLFF | NA | 15 | NA | TRBJ1-4 | TRBV4-1
TGTGCCAGCAGCTTCGTCGACTACCTCTCCTACAATGAGCAGTTCTTC | CASSFVDYLSYNEQFF | NA | 16 | once | TRBJ2-1 | TRBV11-2
TGTGCCAGCTCACCAGCAAGGGAGTCCGAGCAGTACTTC | CASSPARESEQYF | NA | 13 | few | TRBJ2-7 | TRBV18
TGTGCCAGCGAGGGGCGCACAGATACGCAGTATTTT | CASEGRTDTQYF | NA | 12 | NA | TRBJ2-3 | TRBV6-5
TGTGCCACCGGACAGTCGAACACTGAAGCTTTCTTT | CATGQSNTEAFF | NA | 12 | NA | TRBJ1-1 | TRBV2
TGTGCCACCAGTGATCCAAGGACAGGGCCCTCCTATGGCTACACCTTC | CATSDPRTGPSYGYTF | TRBD1 | 16 | NA | TRBJ1-2 | TRBV24-1
TGTGCCAGCAGTGACCCAGATTATGGGGGATCACGGCAGCCCCAGCATTTT | CASSDPDYGGSRQPQHF | NA | 17 | NA | TRBJ1-5 | TRBV2
TGTGCCACCAGCACAGGCCCCGGGGAGCTGTTTTTT | CATSTGPGELFF | NA | 12 | NA | TRBJ2-2 | TRBV15
TGTGCCAGCAGTTTAGCGGGTTCAGGCACAGATACGCAGTATTTT | CASSLAGSGTDTQYF | TRBD2 | 15 | NA | TRBJ2-3 | TRBV6-2/TRBV6-3
TGTGCCAGCAGTGAAGATGGGGGAAGGCCAGGCTACGAGCAGTACTTC | CASSEDGGRPGYEQYF | NA | 16 | NA | TRBJ2-7 | TRBV6-1
TGTGCCACCGGGGACAGCTATGGCTACACCTTC | CATGDSYGYTF | TRBD1 | 11 | once | TRBJ1-2 | TRBV19
TGTGCCACCAGCAGAGCCCACCAGGATCGGTCTAGGGGCTACGAGCAGTACTTC | CATSRAHQDRSRGYEQYF | NA | 18 | few | TRBJ2-7 | TRBV15
TGTGCCAGCAGCTTAGTTGATAGGGGACGATCCAATCAGCCCCAGCATTTT | CASSLVDRGRSNQPQHF | NA | 17 | NA | TRBJ1-5 | TRBV11-3
TGTGCCAGCAGTTTACTCGGCTTCCAGGGCTACACCTTC | CASSLLGFQGYTF | NA | 13 | NA | TRBJ1-2 | TRBV27
TGTGCCAGCAGTACAACTTATGCCTTGAACACTGAAGCTTTCTTT | CASSTTYALNTEAFF | NA | 15 | NA | TRBJ1-1 | TRBV6-5
TGTGCCACCAAGTTAGCAGGATGGGGAACTGAAGCTTTCTTT | CATKLAGWGTEAFF | NA | 14 | NA | TRBJ1-1 | TRBV19
TGTGCCAGCAGTCCCTCTCCGTGGGTGGTGACCGAGGGGGATACGCAGTATTTT | CASSPSPWVVTEGDTQYF | NA | 18 | NA | TRBJ2-3 | TRBV27
TGTGCCAGCAGCCGAGAAGAGACCCAGTACTTC | CASSREETQYF | NA | 11 | NA | TRBJ2-5 | TRBV7-2
TGTGCCAGTAGCCCCTCTACCGGAAATTCACCCCTCCACTTT | CASSPSTGNSPLHF | NA | 14 | NA | TRBJ1-6 | TRBV19
TGTGCCACCAGTGTGGGGGAGGGGTCAGATACGCAGTATTTT | CATSVGEGSDTQYF | TRBD2 | 14 | NA | TRBJ2-3 | TRBV24-1
TGTGCCAGCAGCTTACGGTCGGGGGGGCCGTACAATGAGCAGTTCTTC | CASSLRSGGPYNEQFF | TRBD2 | 16 | NA | TRBJ2-1 | TRBV7-2
TGTGCCAGCAGCCCCGGGGACAGGGGGCGCGTGGATGAGCAGTTCTTC | CASSPGDRGRVDEQFF | TRBD1 | 16 | NA | TRBJ2-1 | TRBV11-2
TGTGCCACCAGCAGAGACGGAGTATGGGGCTACACCTTC | CATSRDGVWGYTF | NA | 13 | NA | TRBJ1-2 | TRBV15
TGCGCCAGCAGCCAAGAAGGGGCAGGGGTTGAAAAACTGTTTTTT | CASSQEGAGVEKLFF | NA | 15 | NA | TRBJ1-4 | TRBV4-3
TGCGCCAGCAGCCAAGATATCGGGGGGGGGCGTCATGAGCAGTTCTTC | CASSQDIGGGRHEQFF | TRBD2 | 16 | NA | TRBJ2-1 | TRBV4-1